The clone carrying this T cell receptor beta chain has at least ten counts. The record originates from a study of regulatory T cells in long-lasting Graves disease. Trimming shortened V by 2 bases and J by 6 bases, and 14 bases separated the two germline ends. Germline V lookup: CDR1 KGHSH, CDR2 LQKENI. The CDR3 loop spans 15 amino acids. Noted time point: newly diagnosed GD, antithyroid drugs for less than 3 months. Preparation of the TCR library used RNA extracted from PBMCs. Libraries of TCR beta came from iRepertoire HTBI primers plus Arm-PCR of CDR3 regions. In the original processing: Taken together, the samples had 62 TRBV and 14 TRBJ segments identified. Each CDR3 protein is one row after TCRdb ran MiXCR on the multiplex PCR reads. Here the V and J calls rest on TCRdb's processing, not on the authors' analysis. The table records 580,000 or so distinct CDR3 sequences, more than 15% of them present only once.

These sequences were also reported in another study, on T cells in Graves' hyperthyroidism and ophthalmopathy.

This material consisted of peripheral blood mononuclear cells (PBMCs), taken at new diagnosis, from a patient treated with antithyroid drugs. The sequence came from a man in his late teens or twenties with Graves disease. The gene calls are TRBV18 and TRBJ1-5, with D possibly matching TRBD1 (5 bases). The CDR3 sequence: CASSPYGLGGQPQHF. CDR3 sequence (DNA): TGTGCCAGCTCACCATACGGGCTCGGGGGTCAGCCCCAGCATTTT.